This T cell receptor (beta chain) was found in a study of response to subunit inactivated influenza vaccine. The CDR3 spans 15 residues. In germline, CDR1 is LGHNA, CDR2 YSLEER. V shed 0 bases and J shed 10 bases, with 16 bases lying between them. MiXCR was run by TCRdb on the RT-PCR reads, yielding one entry per CDR3 protein. The data show about 570,000 distinct CDR3 sequences, around 11% seen once. The input for sequencing was PBMCs from blood, taken on the day of vaccination. The rearrangement uses TRBV4-3 and TRBJ2-1, with D tentatively TRBD1 (5 bases). This receptor was identified in a man aged 45-65 years who received an inactivated influenza vaccine. Written as DNA, the CDR3 is TGCGCCAGCAGCCAAGATTCGATGCAGGGAAGGGAGCAGTTCTTC. It encodes CASSQDSMQGREQFF.